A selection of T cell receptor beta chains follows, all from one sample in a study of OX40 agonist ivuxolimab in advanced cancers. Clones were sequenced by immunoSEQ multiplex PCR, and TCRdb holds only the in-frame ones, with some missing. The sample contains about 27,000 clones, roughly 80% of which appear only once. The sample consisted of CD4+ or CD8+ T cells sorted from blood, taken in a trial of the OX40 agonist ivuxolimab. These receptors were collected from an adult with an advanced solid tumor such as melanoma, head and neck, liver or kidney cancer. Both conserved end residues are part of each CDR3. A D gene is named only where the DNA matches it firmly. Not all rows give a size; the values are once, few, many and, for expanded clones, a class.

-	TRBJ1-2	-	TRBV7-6	CASSLGQGGMGYGYTF	TGTGCCAGCAGCCTCGGGCAGGGTGGAATGGGCTATGGCTACACCTTC
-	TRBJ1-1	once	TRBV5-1	CATSKEGENTEAFF	TGCGCCACCTCTAAGGAGGGCGAGAACACTGAAGCTTTCTTT
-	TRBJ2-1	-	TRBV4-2	CASSRGEGRLYNEQFF	TGTGCCAGCAGCCGGGGGGAAGGGAGGCTTTACAATGAGCAGTTCTTC
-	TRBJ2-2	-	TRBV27	CASSFQTGNTGELFF	TGTGCCAGCAGTTTCCAGACAGGAAACACCGGGGAGCTGTTTTTT
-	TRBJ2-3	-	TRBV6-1	CAREGGSDTQYF	TGTGCCAGAGAAGGGGGTTCAGATACGCAGTATTTT
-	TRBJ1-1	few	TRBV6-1	CASSALGGTEAFF	TGTGCCAGCAGTGCTTTGGGTGGCACTGAAGCTTTCTTT
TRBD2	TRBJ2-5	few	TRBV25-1	CASTQGVVSGGGGETQYF	TGTGCCAGCACCCAAGGGGTGGTGAGCGGGGGAGGAGGAGAGACCCAGTACTTC
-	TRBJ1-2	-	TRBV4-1	CASSQPLVGTNYGYTF	TGCGCCAGCAGCCAGCCGCTCGTTGGGACTAACTATGGCTACACCTTC
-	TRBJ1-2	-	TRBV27	CASPQRGRGYGYTF	TGTGCCAGCCCCCAGCGGGGAAGGGGCTATGGCTACACCTTC
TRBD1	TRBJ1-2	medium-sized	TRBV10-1	CASSENRQGTGGYTF	TGCGCCAGCAGTGAAAACCGACAGGGAACGGGGGGCTACACCTTC
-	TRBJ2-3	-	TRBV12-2	CASRLDRDRDTDTQYF	TGTGCAAGTCGCTTAGACAGGGACCGGGACACAGATACGCAGTATTTT
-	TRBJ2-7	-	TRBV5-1	CASSLDREQYF	TGCGCCAGCAGCTTAGACCGGGAGCAGTACTTC
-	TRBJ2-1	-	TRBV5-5	CASSFGGTSYNEQFF	TGTGCCAGCAGCTTCGGGGGCACCTCCTACAATGAGCAGTTCTTC
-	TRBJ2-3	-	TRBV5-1	CASSLVDGTDTQYF	TGCGCCAGCAGCTTGGTTGATGGAACAGATACGCAGTATTTT
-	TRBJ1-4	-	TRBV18	CASSPTAWEKLFF	TGTGCCAGCTCGCCAACTGCCTGGGAAAAACTGTTTTTT
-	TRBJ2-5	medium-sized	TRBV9	CASSVARGETQYF	TGTGCCAGCAGCGTAGCTCGGGGAGAGACCCAGTACTTC
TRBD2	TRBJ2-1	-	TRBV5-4	CASSVALAGGSEQFF	TGTGCCAGCAGCGTTGCTTTGGCGGGGGGGTCTGAGCAGTTCTTC
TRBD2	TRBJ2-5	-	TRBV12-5	CASGDPTSGGRETQYF	TGTGCTAGTGGTGACCCGACTAGCGGGGGCAGAGAGACCCAGTACTTC
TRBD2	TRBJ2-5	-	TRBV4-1	CASSRPGTSGGGTQYF	TGCGCCAGCAGCCGCCCCGGGACTAGCGGGGGTGGCACCCAGTACTTC
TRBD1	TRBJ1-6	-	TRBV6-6	CASGSPGQGNSPLHF	TGTGCCAGCGGATCGCCGGGACAGGGGAATTCACCCCTCCACTTT
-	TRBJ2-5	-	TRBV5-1	CASSSERQETQYF	TGCGCCAGCAGCTCGGAGAGACAAGAGACCCAGTACTTC
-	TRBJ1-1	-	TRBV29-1	CSVARGPGEAFF	TGCAGCGTTGCGCGGGGACCCGGAGAAGCTTTCTTT
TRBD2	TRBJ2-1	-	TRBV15	CATSREFAGGRYSEQFF	TGTGCCACCAGCAGAGAGTTCGCGGGGGGGCGGTATAGTGAGCAGTTCTTC
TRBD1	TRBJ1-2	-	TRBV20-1	CSAPTGDGYTF	TGCAGTGCTCCGACAGGGGATGGCTACACCTTC
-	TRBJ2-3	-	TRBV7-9	CVSSRNTQYF	TGTGTCAGCAGTCGGAATACGCAGTATTTT
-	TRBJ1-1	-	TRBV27	CASSFKALNTEAFF	TGTGCCAGCAGTTTTAAGGCCCTGAACACTGAAGCTTTCTTT
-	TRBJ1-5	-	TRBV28	CASRPQGMGQPQHF	TGTGCCAGCAGACCTCAGGGGATGGGTCAGCCCCAGCATTTT
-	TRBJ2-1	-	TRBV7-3	CASSLRGSHNEQFF	TGTGCCAGCAGCTTACGGGGGTCCCACAATGAGCAGTTCTTC
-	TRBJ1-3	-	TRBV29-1	CSVELGRSGNTIYF	TGCAGCGTTGAGTTAGGGAGGAGTGGAAACACCATATATTTT
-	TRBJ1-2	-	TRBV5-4	CASSLAGAEGYTF	TGTGCCAGCAGCTTGGCAGGGGCGGAAGGCTACACCTTC
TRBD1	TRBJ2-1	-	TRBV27	CASSFLDRGVNEQFF	TGTGCCAGCAGTTTCTTGGACAGGGGTGTCAATGAGCAGTTCTTC
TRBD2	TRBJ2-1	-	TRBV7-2	CASSLGLAGGWNEQFF	TGTGCCAGCAGCTTAGGTCTAGCGGGGGGGTGGAATGAGCAGTTCTTC
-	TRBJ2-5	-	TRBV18	CASSPPEWETQYF	TGTGCCAGCTCACCACCGGAGTGGGAGACCCAGTACTTC
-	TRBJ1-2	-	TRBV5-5	CASSLGNYGYTF	TGTGCCAGCAGCTTGGGTAACTATGGCTACACCTTC
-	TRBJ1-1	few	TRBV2	CASSQGQRRTEAFF	TGTGCCAGCAGCCAGGGACAAAGGAGGACTGAAGCTTTCTTT